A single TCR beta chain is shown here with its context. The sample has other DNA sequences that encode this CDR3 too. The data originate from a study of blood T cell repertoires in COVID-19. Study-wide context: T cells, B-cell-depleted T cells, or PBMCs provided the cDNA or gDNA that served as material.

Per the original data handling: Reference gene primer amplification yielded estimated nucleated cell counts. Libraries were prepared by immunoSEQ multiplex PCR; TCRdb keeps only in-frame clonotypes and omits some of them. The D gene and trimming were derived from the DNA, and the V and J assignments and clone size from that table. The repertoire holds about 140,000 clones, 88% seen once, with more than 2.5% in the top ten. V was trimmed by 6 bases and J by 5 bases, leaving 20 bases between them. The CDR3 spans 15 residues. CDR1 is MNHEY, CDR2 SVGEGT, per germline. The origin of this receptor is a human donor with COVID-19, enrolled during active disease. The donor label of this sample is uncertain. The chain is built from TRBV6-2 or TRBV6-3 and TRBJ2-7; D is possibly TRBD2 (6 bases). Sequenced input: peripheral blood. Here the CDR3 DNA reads TGTGCCAGCAGCCACCGGACTACCCTACGCGACGAGCAGTACTTC. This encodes CASSHRTTLRDEQYF.